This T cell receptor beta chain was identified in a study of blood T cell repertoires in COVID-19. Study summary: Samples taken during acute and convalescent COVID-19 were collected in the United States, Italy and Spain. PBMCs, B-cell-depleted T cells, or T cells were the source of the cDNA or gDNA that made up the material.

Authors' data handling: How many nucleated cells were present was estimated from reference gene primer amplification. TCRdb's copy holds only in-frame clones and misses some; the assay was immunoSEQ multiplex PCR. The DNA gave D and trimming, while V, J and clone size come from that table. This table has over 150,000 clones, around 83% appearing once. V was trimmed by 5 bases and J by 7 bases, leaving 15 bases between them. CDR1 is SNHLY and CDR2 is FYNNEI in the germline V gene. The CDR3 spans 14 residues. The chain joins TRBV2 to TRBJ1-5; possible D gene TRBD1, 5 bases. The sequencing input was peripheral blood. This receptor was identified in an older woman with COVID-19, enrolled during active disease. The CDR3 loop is CASSTTTSGQPQHF. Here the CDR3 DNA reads TGTGCCAGCAGTACGACAACCTCAGGGCAGCCCCAGCATTTT.